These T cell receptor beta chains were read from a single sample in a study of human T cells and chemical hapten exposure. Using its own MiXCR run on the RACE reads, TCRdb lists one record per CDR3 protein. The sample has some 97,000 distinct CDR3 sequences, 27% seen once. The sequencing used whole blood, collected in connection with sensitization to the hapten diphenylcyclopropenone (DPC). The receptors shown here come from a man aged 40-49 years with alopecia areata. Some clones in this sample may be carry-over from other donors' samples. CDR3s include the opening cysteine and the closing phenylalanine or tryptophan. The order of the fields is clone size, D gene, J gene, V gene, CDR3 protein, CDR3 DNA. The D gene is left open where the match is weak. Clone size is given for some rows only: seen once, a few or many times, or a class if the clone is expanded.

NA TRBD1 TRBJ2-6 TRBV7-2 CASSLEEGGAIRANVLTF TGTGCCAGCAGCTTAGAGGAAGGGGGCGCAATTAGGGCCAACGTCCTGACTTTC
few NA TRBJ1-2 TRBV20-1 CSAPQLPGPRNYGYTF TGCAGTGCACCGCAACTACCGGGACCCAGAAACTATGGCTACACCTTC
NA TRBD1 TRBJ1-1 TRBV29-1 CSVVAGGNTEAFF TGCAGCGTTGTGGCAGGGGGGAACACTGAAGCTTTCTTT
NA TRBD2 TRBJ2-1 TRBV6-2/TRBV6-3 CASREEAGGPNEQFF TGTGCCAGCAGAGAAGAAGCGGGAGGGCCGAATGAGCAGTTCTTC
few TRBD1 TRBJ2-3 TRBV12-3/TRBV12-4 CASRPTGSPDTQYF TGTGCCAGCAGACCGACAGGGTCCCCAGATACGCAGTATTTT
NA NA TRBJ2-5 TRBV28 CASSFRETQYF TGTGCCAGCAGTTTTAGAGAGACCCAGTACTTC
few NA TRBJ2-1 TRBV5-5 CASSIVLYNEQFF TGTGCCAGCAGTATCGTTCTGTACAATGAGCAGTTCTTC
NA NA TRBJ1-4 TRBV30 CATRGGARVEKLFF TGTGCCACAAGGGGGGGCGCCCGTGTTGAAAAACTGTTTTTT
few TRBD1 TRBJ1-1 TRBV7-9 CASSLTGANTEAFF TGTGCCAGCAGCTTGACAGGGGCTAACACTGAAGCTTTCTTT
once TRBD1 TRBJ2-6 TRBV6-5 CASSFNWYPGQGAGGANVLTF TGTGCCAGCAGTTTTAATTGGTACCCGGGACAGGGGGCAGGAGGGGCCAACGTCCTGACTTTC
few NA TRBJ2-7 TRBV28 CASSFLGGDGDEQYF TGTGCCAGCAGTTTCCTTGGAGGGGATGGCGACGAGCAGTACTTC
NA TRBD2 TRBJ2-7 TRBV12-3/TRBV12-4 CASSSPTSGRIDEQYF TGTGCCAGCAGCTCACCCACTAGCGGGAGAATCGACGAGCAGTACTTC
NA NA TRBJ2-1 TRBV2 CASSDDTRTREQFF TGTGCCAGCAGTGACGATACTAGGACCCGTGAGCAGTTCTTC
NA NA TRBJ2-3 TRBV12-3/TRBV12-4 CASSLRATDTQYF TGTGCCAGCAGTTTACGTGCTACAGATACGCAGTATTTT
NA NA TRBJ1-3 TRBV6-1 CASSEGLLSGNTIYF TGTGCCAGCAGTGAAGGACTTCTCTCTGGAAACACCATATATTTT
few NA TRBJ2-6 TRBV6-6 CASSYSPSGANVLTF TGTGCCAGCAGTTACTCGCCCTCTGGGGCCAACGTCCTGACTTTC
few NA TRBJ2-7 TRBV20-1 CSAVGQADPYEQYF TGCAGTGCTGTCGGGCAAGCGGATCCCTACGAGCAGTACTTC
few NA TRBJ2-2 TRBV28 CASRQPWAGELFF TGTGCCAGCAGACAGCCGTGGGCCGGGGAGCTGTTTTTT
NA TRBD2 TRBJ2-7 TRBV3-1 CASSQGGRAYEQYF TGTGCCAGCAGCCAAGGGGGGAGGGCCTACGAGCAGTACTTC
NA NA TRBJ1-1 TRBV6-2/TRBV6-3 CASSYHSQGAFF TGTGCCAGCAGTTATCATAGCCAGGGAGCTTTCTTT
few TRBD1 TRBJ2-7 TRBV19 CASTPGTGVSYEQYF TGTGCCAGTACCCCCGGGACAGGCGTCTCCTACGAGCAGTACTTC
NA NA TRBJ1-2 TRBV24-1 CATSTRSYGYTF TGTGCCACCAGTACCAGAAGCTATGGCTACACCTTC
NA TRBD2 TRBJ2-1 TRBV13 CASSLVGSGGYNEQFF TGTGCCAGCAGCTTAGTGGGGTCGGGGGGCTACAATGAGCAGTTCTTC
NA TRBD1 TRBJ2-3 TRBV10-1 CASSEGTGHSTDTQYF TGCGCCAGCAGTGAGGGGACAGGCCATAGCACAGATACGCAGTATTTT
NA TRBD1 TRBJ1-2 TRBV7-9 CASSLDRGLYGYTF TGTGCCAGCAGCTTGGACAGGGGATTATATGGCTACACCTTC
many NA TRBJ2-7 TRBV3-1 CASGSVYEQYF TGTGCCAGCGGATCGGTTTACGAGCAGTACTTC